The sequence of this T cell receptor (beta chain) was determined in a study of T cell responses to AZD1222 COVID-19 vaccine. V dropped 3 bases and J dropped 4 bases, with 6 bases sitting between them. CDR1 LGHNT and CDR2 FRNRAP come from the germline V gene. This CDR3 comprises 12 residues. Study-wide results and limits: Dominant at 160-218 and 743-854, vaccine-associated CD4 TCRs also spanned spike.

Data came from immunoSEQ multiplex PCR; TCRdb stores just in-frame clones and leaves some out. The sample includes some 69,000 clones, over 80% of them seen just once. Comments on this clone: Its target is not known.

This TCR derives from an adult who received the AZD1222 COVID-19 vaccine. The chain joins TRBV12-5 to TRBJ1-1; no clear D gene. Sample: peripheral blood, taken 28 days after the second AZD1222 dose. CDR3 sequence: CASGFGITEAFF. DNA for the CDR3: TGTGCTAGTGGTTTCGGCATCACTGAAGCTTTCTTT.